The clone carrying this T cell receptor beta chain came up many times. The data are from a study of T cells after yellow fever vaccination. The V and J ends lost 4 bases and 5 bases, in that order; junction bases with no gene match: 8. This CDR3 region has 16 residues. CDR1 is SGHAT, CDR2 FQNNGV, per germline. TCRdb reprocessed the 5' RACE reads via MiXCR and lists one record per CDR3 protein. Of more than 120,000 distinct CDR3 sequences detected, over 7% appear once; the ten largest clones hold under 0.95%. This rearrangement joins TRBV11-2 to TRBJ2-1, with 10 bases aligning to TRBD2. Sequenced material: CD4+ T cells sorted from PBMCs, taken 5 days after the yellow fever booster vaccination. The sequence derives from a man between 25 and 39 years old who received the YFV17D yellow fever vaccine. The CDR3: CASSSLIAGGNNEQFF. In DNA, the CDR3 is TGTGCCAGCAGCTCCCTCATAGCGGGAGGCAACAATGAGCAGTTCTTC.